What follows are 30 T cell receptor beta chains derived from one specimen sequenced in a study of T-cell reconstitution after alpha-beta-depleted transplantation in children. Construction of the TCRbeta library involved unique molecular identifiers. TCRdb re-derived calls from the PCR reads in MiXCR, one entry per CDR3 protein. Of about 580,000 distinct CDR3 sequences listed, under 25% were seen once; the top ten hold roughly 15%. The source was PBMCs, mostly from graft donor cells, collected 360 days after TCRalphabeta/CD19-depleted stem cell transplant. Receptor source: a boy under three years old who had a stem cell transplant for acute myeloid leukemia, so the T cells may come from the graft donor.

The chain recombines TRBV24-1 with TRBJ2-7, with 8 bases identical to TRBD1. The V and J ends lost 3 bases and 4 bases, in that order; junction bases with no gene match: 7. The CDR3 has 15 amino acids. Germline V gene sequence: CDR1 KGHDR, CDR2 SFDVKD. CDR3 in amino acids: CATSDTRQGFYEQYF. The CDR3 nucleotides are TGTGCCACCAGTGATACCCGACAGGGGTTTTACGAGCAGTACTTC.

This clonotype has more than one count but fewer than ten. This chain uses TRBV20-1 with TRBJ1-1; tentative D call: TRBD1 (6 bases). The CDR3 loop spans 13 amino acids. Trimming cost V 2 bases and J 5 bases, with 12 bases left between them. Germline CDR1 reads DFQATT; CDR2 reads SNEGSKA (reference sequence). The CDR3 protein is CSARLGAGTEAFF. The CDR3, as DNA: TGCAGTGCTAGATTGGGGGCGGGGACTGAAGCTTTCTTT.

The table lists this clonotype with a few counts. The V call is TRBV7-2, the J call TRBJ1-5, with 9 bases that match TRBD1. Losses at the gene ends were 5 bases for V and 6 bases for J; bases not matched to a gene: 8. The CDR3 is made up of 15 amino acids. The V gene's germline CDR1 is SGHTA and CDR2 FQGNSA. The CDR3: CASSVRDRVGQPQHF. CDR3 DNA sequence: TGTGCCAGCAGCGTCCGGGACAGGGTTGGTCAGCCCCAGCATTTT.

This clonotype has just a few counts. The chain links TRBV15 to TRBJ2-1; TRBD1 aligns across 8 bases. The trim removed 2 bases at V and 3 bases at J, leaving 6 bases unmatched. Germline V gives CDR1 LNHNV, CDR2 YYDKDF (reference sequence). The CDR3 runs 16 residues. The CDR3 region is CATSRPWTGYYNEQFF. The CDR3 DNA reads TGTGCCACCAGCAGACCGTGGACAGGGTACTACAATGAGCAGTTCTTC. Looking up the rest from reference TRBV15 and TRBJ2-1 gives the full variable domain: DAMVIQNPRYQVTQFGKPVTLSCSQTLNHNVMYWYQQKSSQAPKLLFHYYDKDFNNEADTPDNFQSRRPNTSFCFLDIRSPGLGDTAMYLCATSRPWTGYYNEQFFGPGTRLTVL.

This chain links TRBV20-1 with TRBJ2-3; 8 bases align to TRBD2. This CDR3 has 14 amino acids. Germline values: CDR1 DFQATT, CDR2 SNEGSKA (reference sequence). With V trimmed by 3 bases and J by 5 bases, 7 bases remained unmatched. The CDR3 here is CSARGGLVIDTQYF. The CDR3 nucleotides read TGCAGTGCTAGGGGGGGACTAGTGATAGATACGCAGTATTTT.

This clonotype was counted at least ten times. This chain links TRBV6-2 or TRBV6-3 with TRBJ2-7; 7 bases are shared with TRBD1. The V gene end was trimmed by 6 bases and the J gene end by 5 bases; junction bases not matched to a gene: 7. This CDR3 is 13 amino acids long. Looked up from germline, CDR1 is MNHEY and CDR2 is SVGEGT. The CDR3 DNA follows: TGTGCCAGCAGCCAGGACAGGCCCCACGAGCAGTACTTC. Translation gives CASSQDRPHEQYF.

In this sample, this clonotype turned up many times. The V call is TRBV5-1, the J call TRBJ1-1; no reliable D call. The V and J ends lost 4 bases and 5 bases respectively, with 18 bases between them. The germline V gene has CDR1 SGHRS and CDR2 YFSETQ. The CDR3 runs to 15 residues. Written as DNA, the CDR3 is TGCGCCAGCAGCCTGATGGCGGGCAAGGAGACTGAAGCTTTCTTT. Residues: CASSLMAGKETEAFF.

A single count supports this clonotype. The V gene is TRBV7-2, the J gene TRBJ2-3; D might be TRBD1 (6 bases). Trimming pared 4 bases from V and 2 bases from J, leaving 13 bases between. This CDR3 is built from 15 residues. Germline V lookup: CDR1 SGHTA, CDR2 FQGNSA. The chain's CDR3 is CASSSRQEVTDTQYF. The CDR3 DNA sequence: TGTGCCAGCAGCTCGCGACAGGAAGTCACAGATACGCAGTATTTT.

Only a few counts were recorded for this clonotype. This chain links TRBV12-3 or TRBV12-4 with TRBJ2-3; maybe TRBD1 (5 bases). There are 15 residues in the CDR3. The V gene lost 6 bases and the J gene lost 2 bases, with 15 bases spanning the gap. The CDR3 sequence: CASRPRGRFTDTQYF. The CDR3 nucleotides are TGTGCCAGCAGGCCTAGGGGCAGGTTCACAGATACGCAGTATTTT.

This clonotype was detected many times. The V gene is TRBV6-1, the J gene TRBJ2-7, with TRBD1 identical over 8 bases. Per germline, CDR1 MNHNS and CDR2 SASEGT. Unmatched junction bases numbered 7, after V lost 4 bases and J lost 2 bases. The CDR3 loop spans 15 amino acids. The CDR3 spells CASSGGQGRAYEQYF. The CDR3 DNA follows: TGTGCCAGCAGTGGCGGACAGGGAAGGGCCTACGAGCAGTACTTC.

This clonotype was counted between two and nine times. The V gene is TRBV18, the J gene TRBJ2-1; TRBD1 agrees at 7 bases. V shed 1 base, J shed 0 bases, and the junction held 6 bases outside the gene matches. Germline lookup yields CDR1 KGHSH and CDR2 LQKENI. The CDR3 has 17 amino acids. The CDR3 spells CASSPLTGRFSYNEQFF. In DNA form, the CDR3 reads TGTGCCAGCTCACCACTGACAGGGCGCTTCTCCTACAATGAGCAGTTCTTC.

With respect to this clonotype: Germline is not matched at one junction end, which may reflect a read error. This rearrangement joins TRBV20-1 to TRBJ2-1, with 10 positions matching TRBD2. The CDR3 loop spans 16 amino acids. Germline lookup yields CDR1 DFQATT and CDR2 SNEGSKA (reference sequence). The CDR3 DNA follows: TGCTGTGCTTGGCTAGGAGCGGGGGGGCGATACAATGAGCAGTTCTTC. Translated: CCAWLGAGGRYNEQFF.

The rearrangement uses TRBV29-1 and TRBJ2-7; the D is unclear. The CDR3 consists of 14 residues. Germline lookup yields CDR1 SQVTM and CDR2 ANQGSEA. V was trimmed by 4 bases and J by 3 bases, leaving 16 bases between them. As DNA, the CDR3 is TGCAGCGTTGCGCGCGCGGTGGGCGGCTACGAGCAGTACTTC. Translating gives CSVARAVGGYEQYF.

Concerning this clonotype itself: A read error is likely, as this CDR3 ends without the conserved phenylalanine or tryptophan. The chain recombines TRBV12-3 or TRBV12-4 with TRBJ1-1; D is undetermined. Trimming removed 5 bases from V and 0 bases from J, with 7 bases in between. The length of the CDR3 is 13 residues. This chain's CDR3 is CASSPRLNTEAFT. The CDR3, as DNA: TGTGCCAGCAGTCCCCGCTTGAACACTGAAGCTTTCACT.

This clonotype was picked up many times. The chain uses TRBV20-1 and TRBJ1-1; possibly TRBD1 for D (5 bases). Germline-derived CDR1 and CDR2 are DFQATT and SNEGSKA (reference sequence). The CDR3 extends over 13 amino acids. V dropped 0 bases and J dropped 5 bases, with 10 bases sitting between them. The CDR3 region has the DNA TGCAGTGCTAGAGACGCAGGGACGACTGAAGCTTTCTTT. Protein product: CSARDAGTTEAFF.

Only a few counts were recorded for this clonotype. J is TRBJ2-7 and V is TRBV4-1, with 10 positions matching TRBD1. Germline CDR1 MGHRA, CDR2 YSYEKL. The CDR3 extends over 16 amino acids. V trimming: 0 bases; J trimming: 1 base; junction bases outside the gene matches: 3. As DNA, the CDR3 is TGCGCCAGCAGCCAAGAGGGGGGACAGGGGTCCTACGAGCAGTACTTC. Residues: CASSQEGGQGSYEQYF.

This clonotype was observed many times. The rearrangement joins TRBV6-5 to TRBJ1-1; the match to TRBD1 covers 7 bases. The trim removed 0 bases at V and 7 bases at J, leaving 11 bases unmatched. CDR3 length: 16 amino acids. Germline loops: CDR1 MNHEY, CDR2 SVGAGI. CDR3 sequence reads: CASSYSTHGRDSEAFF. CDR3 in DNA: TGTGCCAGCAGTTACTCGACTCATGGCAGGGACAGTGAAGCTTTCTTT.

This clonotype has a handful of counts. This chain uses TRBV7-2 with TRBJ2-5; perhaps TRBD1 as D (6 bases). Germline V lookup: CDR1 SGHTA, CDR2 FQGNSA. V was cut by 3 bases and J by 5 bases, with 10 bases left in between. The length of the CDR3 is 13 residues. The DNA for the CDR3 is TGTGCCAGCAGCTTCGGGACAATCGAGACCCAGTACTTC. It is translated as CASSFGTIETQYF.

This clonotype was observed many times. The J gene is TRBJ2-7, the V gene TRBV27; D may be TRBD1 or TRBD2 (5 bases each). This CDR3 contains 18 residues. Trimming shortened V by 3 bases and J by 3 bases, and 24 bases separated the two germline ends. Looked up from germline, CDR1 is MNHEY and CDR2 is SMNVEV (reference sequence). CDR3 region: CASSFRAGGARVVYEQYF. For the CDR3, the DNA is TGTGCCAGCAGTTTTCGTGCGGGTGGGGCGAGGGTAGTCTACGAGCAGTACTTC.

This clonotype was detected many times. The chain couples TRBV7-2 to TRBJ1-1; no clear D. CDR1 is SGHTA, CDR2 FQGNSA, per germline. This CDR3 comprises 15 residues. Deletions cut 2 bases from V and 4 bases from J, with 14 bases between. The CDR3 reads CASSLKYGKGTEAFF. The CDR3 nucleotides are TGTGCCAGCAGCTTAAAATATGGGAAGGGCACTGAAGCTTTCTTT.

This chain uses TRBV14 with TRBJ1-2; no reliable D call. The CDR3 has 12 residues. V shed 0 bases and J shed 3 bases, with 2 bases lying between them. Germline CDR1 and CDR2: SGHDN and FVKESK. CDR3 protein: CASSQDHYGYTF. As DNA, the CDR3 is TGTGCCAGCAGCCAAGACCACTATGGCTACACCTTC.

This chain connects TRBV10-3 to TRBJ2-7; 8 bases fit TRBD1. V lost 11 bases, J lost 0 bases, and 15 bases stayed unmatched. CDR1 is ENHRY and CDR2 is SYGVKD in the germline V gene. CDR3 size: 16 residues. Here the CDR3 reads CASSGQGGKGSYEQYF. Here the CDR3 DNA reads TGTGCCTCATCTGGACAGGGTGGGAAGGGCTCCTACGAGCAGTACTTC.

V gene TRBV5-1 combines with J gene TRBJ1-4, with 7 bases fitting TRBD1. With 5 bases clipped from V and 7 bases from J, the junction kept 14 bases outside the gene matches. This CDR3 contains 16 residues. Germline V lookup: CDR1 SGHRS, CDR2 YFSETQ. The CDR3 sequence is CASSMAGGIDREKLFF. CDR3 sequence (DNA): TGCGCCAGCAGTATGGCAGGGGGGATCGACCGTGAAAAACTGTTTTTT.

The chain is built from TRBV5-1 and TRBJ2-2; no clear D. The CDR3 totals 13 residues. The V and J ends lost 4 bases and 8 bases respectively, with 12 bases between them. The germline V gene has CDR1 SGHRS and CDR2 YFSETQ. This chain's CDR3 is CASSPRRTGELFF. The CDR3 nucleotides are TGCGCCAGCAGCCCCAGACGGACGGGGGAGCTGTTTTTT. The variable domain in full, with the rest retrieved from reference TRBV5-1 and TRBJ2-2, is KAGVTQTPRYLIKTRGQQVTLSCSPISGHRSVSWYQQTPGQGLQFLFEYFSETQRNKGNFPGRFSGRQFSNSRSEMNVSTLELGDSALYLCASSPRRTGELFFGEGSRLTVL.

This clonotype turned up a few times. V and J are TRBV19 and TRBJ1-5; D may be TRBD1 (6 bases). CDR3 length equals 15 residues. Trimming took 6 bases from V and 4 from J, leaving 16 bases between them. Germline V gene lookup returns CDR1 LNHDA and CDR2 SQIVND (reference sequence). Written as DNA, the CDR3 is TGTGCCAGTAGAAGACAGGTACATCAAAATCAGCCCCAGCATTTT. Its protein product is CASRRQVHQNQPQHF.

This clonotype was counted a few times. The rearrangement links TRBV20-1 to TRBJ2-1; D gene unclear. CDR1 DFQATT and CDR2 SNEGSKA come from the germline V gene (reference sequence). The V and J ends lost 1 base and 10 bases respectively, with 8 bases between them. There are 11 residues in the CDR3. Written as DNA, the CDR3 is TGCAGTGCTAGAGGCCCCGCGGAGCAGTTCTTC. Translating it yields CSARGPAEQFF.

This clonotype was detected many times. The CDR3 region is CASSMGQIYGYTF. The CDR3 DNA reads TGTGCCAGCAGCATGGGACAGATTTATGGCTACACCTTC. The J gene is TRBJ1-2, the V gene TRBV12-3 or TRBV12-4; TRBD1 aligns across 7 bases. V dropped 6 bases and J dropped 5; count of bases not matched to a gene: 6. The CDR3 length is 13 residues.

In its sample, this clonotype was seen many times. The rearrangement links TRBV12-3 or TRBV12-4 to TRBJ1-2, with 8 bases aligning to TRBD1. The CDR3 has 14 residues. V was clipped by 5 bases and J by 5 bases; unmatched bases: 7. This CDR3 reads CASSPRGRGYGYTF. CDR3 DNA sequence: TGTGCCAGCAGTCCCAGGGGGCGGGGTTATGGCTACACCTTC.

The chain employs TRBV3-1 and TRBJ2-2; D is unclear. This CDR3 has 16 residues. Trimming stripped 4 bases from V and 0 bases from J, with 12 bases between. Germline assignment: CDR1 LGHDT and CDR2 YNNKEL (reference sequence). DNA for the CDR3: TGTGCCAGCAGCCGGTCCGAACCCGCGAACACCGGGGAGCTGTTTTTT. Translated: CASSRSEPANTGELFF.

There are a few counts of this clonotype. V usage is TRBV15 and J usage is TRBJ2-7; D is possibly TRBD2 (5 bases). The CDR3 is 14 amino acids. Between the trimmed V and J ends, which lost 0 bases and 1 base, there was a span of 7 bases. The germline V gene has CDR1 LNHNV and CDR2 YYDKDF (reference sequence). As DNA, the CDR3 is TGTGCCACCAGCAGAGATCGGGGATCCTACGAGCAGTACTTC. Translation: CATSRDRGSYEQYF.